The 20 T cell receptor beta chains below come from one sample, sequenced in a study of blood T cell repertoires in COVID-19 (dated by TCRdb to the early 2020s). Libraries were constructed by the immunoSEQ multiplex PCR assay. TCRdb provides this immuneACCESS table in a form limited to in-frame rearrangements. Some clones are lacking; in checked studies, under half of them reflect an unresolved V gene, and why the rest are absent is not known. A total of 150,000 or so clones appear in this sample, approximately 78% of them only once. The ten largest clones add up to 15% of the sample. The source material was peripheral blood. The origin of the receptors is a human donor with acute or convalescent COVID-19. The donor label of this sample is uncertain.

The chain has TRBV6-1 and TRBJ1-6, with 8 bases matching TRBD1. V shed 3 bases, J shed 0 bases, and the junction held 4 bases outside the gene matches. CDR3 length equals 17 residues. Per the germline V gene, CDR1 is MNHNS and CDR2 is SASEGT. The CDR3 nucleotides read TGTGCCAGCAGTGAGCACAGGGGGAGCTCCTATAATTCACCCCTCCACTTT. It is translated as CASSEHRGSSYNSPLHF.

This chain links TRBV19 with TRBJ1-1, with D maybe TRBD1 (6 bases). The CDR3 extends over 16 amino acids. Germline V gives CDR1 LNHDA, CDR2 SQIVND (reference sequence). The V and J ends lost 7 bases and 0 bases respectively, with 18 bases between them. Here the CDR3 reads CASTPGGSNMNTEAFF. The DNA for the CDR3 is TGTGCCAGTACCCCGGGGGGCTCAAATATGAACACTGAAGCTTTCTTT.

The chain employs TRBV12-3 or TRBV12-4 and TRBJ1-5; D is ambiguous. CDR3 length equals 12 residues. The V and J ends lost 5 bases and 6 bases respectively, with 8 bases between them. Here the CDR3 reads CASSTLSQPQHF. The CDR3 DNA reads as TGTGCCAGCAGTACGCTGAGTCAGCCCCAGCATTTT.

This chain connects TRBV5-1 to TRBJ1-1; D is possibly TRBD1 (5 bases). The germline CDR1 and CDR2 sequences are SGHRS and YFSETQ. Trimming removed 3 bases from V and 5 bases from J, with 14 bases in between. This CDR3 is built from 14 residues. CDR3 nucleotide sequence: TGCGCCAGCAGCTCCTACGGGGGAGGGACTGAAGCTTTCTTT. Translating gives CASSSYGGGTEAFF.

This chain links TRBV7-2 with TRBJ2-1; 10 nucleotides match TRBD2. Trimming cost V 0 bases and J 3 bases; bases outside gene matches: 5. CDR1 and CDR2 from the germline V gene are SGHTA and FQGNSA. The CDR3 has 17 residues. Here the CDR3 DNA reads TGTGCCAGCAGCTTAGCGTCTAGCGGGGGCCTCTACAATGAGCAGTTCTTC. Its protein is CASSLASSGGLYNEQFF.

The chain is built from TRBV6-5 and TRBJ2-2; D may be TRBD2 (5 bases). Germline CDR1 reads MNHEY; CDR2 reads SVGAGI. V was clipped by 0 bases and J by 6 bases, with 11 bases between them. The CDR3 sequence is 15 residues long. This CDR3 is CASSYSTGNAGELFF. The CDR3 DNA is TGTGCCAGCAGTTACTCGACCGGGAATGCCGGGGAGCTGTTTTTT.

The CDR3: CATRTGPSGNTIYF. The CDR3 nucleotides are TGTGCCACCCGGACAGGCCCCTCTGGAAACACCATATATTTT. The rearrangement joins TRBV19 to TRBJ1-3; TRBD1 agrees at 7 bases. Trimming cost V 10 bases and J 0 bases; bases outside gene matches: 6. Germline CDR1 and CDR2: LNHDA and SQIVND (reference sequence). This CDR3 comprises 14 residues.

The gene calls are TRBV20-1 and TRBJ2-7, with D possibly being TRBD1 (5 bases). Trimming took off 3 bases at V and 0 bases at J, with 12 bases between the two ends. Germline CDR1 reads DFQATT; CDR2 reads SNEGSKA (reference sequence). The CDR3 is 14 residues long. The CDR3 region has the DNA TGCAGTGCTAGTAGGGGCCCAAGCTCCTACGAGCAGTACTTC. Its translation: CSASRGPSSYEQYF.

The gene calls are TRBV4-1 and TRBJ2-1, with D possibly TRBD1 on 6 matching bases. Trimming stripped 0 bases from V and 3 bases from J, with 15 bases between. The CDR3 sequence is 17 residues long. CDR1 is MGHRA and CDR2 is YSYEKL in the germline V gene. CDR3: CASSQDYGRGSYNEQFF. The CDR3 DNA is TGCGCCAGCAGCCAAGATTACGGCAGGGGTAGCTACAATGAGCAGTTCTTC.

The rearrangement uses TRBV7-2 and TRBJ2-2; D may be TRBD2 (6 bases). CDR3 length: 15 residues. The germline CDR1 and CDR2 sequences are SGHTA and FQGNSA. Trimming pared 5 bases from V and 8 bases from J, leaving 18 bases between. The CDR3 here is CASSLQGGAGGELFF. The CDR3 DNA follows: TGTGCCAGCAGCCTACAAGGCGGGGCCGGTGGGGAGCTGTTTTTT.

This clone was seen once. J is TRBJ1-1 and V is TRBV7-3; TRBD1 agrees at 7 bases. The junction had 7 bases not matched to a gene; V was cut back by 4 bases and J by 2 bases. The CDR3 extends over 15 amino acids. Germline loops: CDR1 SGHTA, CDR2 FQGTGA. CDR3 loop: CASSSTGAGNTEAFF. The CDR3 DNA is TGTGCCAGCAGCTCCACAGGGGCAGGAAACACTGAAGCTTTCTTT.

V is TRBV3-1 (or the pseudogene TRBV3-2) and J is TRBJ1-1; D gene uncertain. CDR1 is LGHDT, CDR2 YNNKEL, per germline (reference sequence). V shed 3 bases and J shed 1 base, with 15 bases lying between them. The CDR3 is made up of 16 amino acids. This CDR3 reads CASSHPRVSGNTEAFF. The CDR3 DNA follows: TGTGCCAGCAGCCACCCTAGGGTCAGCGGGAACACTGAAGCTTTCTTT.

The chain uses TRBV15 and TRBJ1-1; 8 bases map to TRBD1. Germline trimming cut 5 bases from V and 3 bases from J; bases unmatched to any gene: 11. The germline CDR1 and CDR2 sequences are LNHNV and YYDKDF (reference sequence). This CDR3 has 16 amino acids. CDR3: CATSLGQGGGYTEAFF. The CDR3 region has the DNA TGTGCCACCAGCCTAGGACAGGGCGGAGGATACACTGAAGCTTTCTTT.

The rearrangement uses TRBV19 and TRBJ1-2; D perhaps matches TRBD1 (6 bases). Germline lookup yields CDR1 LNHDA and CDR2 SQIVND (reference sequence). CDR3 length: 17 amino acids. The germline V and J ends were trimmed by 4 bases and 5 bases, with 23 bases remaining between them. The CDR3 DNA sequence: TGTGCCAGTAGTACTCTTACTACAGGGTCGGGGCCTTATGGCTACACCTTC. It is translated as CASSTLTTGSGPYGYTF.

This rearrangement joins TRBV19 to TRBJ1-2, with D tentatively TRBD1 (6 bases). This CDR3 has 15 residues. The V and J ends lost 4 bases and 4 bases respectively, with 16 bases between them. Germline V CDR1 and CDR2: LNHDA, SQIVND (reference sequence). The CDR3 nucleotides read TGTGCCAGTAGTACGGACAGCGCCCGGGGCTATGGCTACACCTTC. Its translation is CASSTDSARGYGYTF.

This sequence joins TRBV27 and TRBJ1-6, with TRBD1 matching over 8 bases. The V segment lost 6 bases and the J segment 8 bases; nucleotides outside the gene matches: 6. Germline CDR1 MNHEY, CDR2 SMNVEV (reference sequence). The CDR3 is 14 amino acids. The CDR3 protein is CASRSQGAHSPLHF. The CDR3, as DNA: TGTGCCAGCAGATCCCAGGGGGCTCATTCACCCCTCCACTTT.

This chain connects TRBV6-1 to TRBJ1-5; the match to TRBD1 covers 9 bases. Per germline, CDR1 MNHNS and CDR2 SASEGT. CDR3 length: 16 amino acids. V dropped 6 bases and J dropped 7; count of bases not matched to a gene: 13. CDR3 in DNA: TGTGCCAGCAGCGAAAGGGGACAGGGAGGGTGGCAGCCCCAGCATTTT. This translates into CASSERGQGGWQPQHF.

CDR3 sequence: CASSPATGGYTF. DNA for the CDR3: TGTGCCAGCAGTCCTGCGACAGGTGGCTACACCTTC. The chain recombines TRBV6-6 with TRBJ1-2, with D possibly matching TRBD1 (6 bases). CDR3 length: 12 amino acids. Looked up from germline, CDR1 is MNHNY and CDR2 is SVGAGI (reference sequence). V was shortened by 5 bases and J by 7 bases, with 11 bases between the two germline ends.

Note on this clone: A junction boundary mismatches the germline segment, possibly from a read error. This chain connects TRBV7-7 to TRBJ2-5; TRBD2 matches at 14 bases. The germline V gene encodes CDR1 SSHAT and CDR2 FNYEAQ (reference sequence). The CDR3 length is 18 residues. CDR3 nucleotides: TGTGCTAGCAGCCATTTGACCGGGACTAGCGGGGGTCTTCACACCCAGTACTTC. It is translated as CASSHLTGTSGGLHTQYF.

This chain connects TRBV18 to TRBJ1-1, with D possibly TRBD1 on 6 matching bases. This CDR3 has 14 residues. CDR1 is KGHSH and CDR2 is LQKENI in the germline V gene. Trimming took off 1 base at V and 5 bases at J, with 11 bases between the two ends. In DNA form, the CDR3 reads TGTGCCAGCTCACCACGACTAACAGGGACTGAAGCTTTCTTT. It translates to CASSPRLTGTEAFF.